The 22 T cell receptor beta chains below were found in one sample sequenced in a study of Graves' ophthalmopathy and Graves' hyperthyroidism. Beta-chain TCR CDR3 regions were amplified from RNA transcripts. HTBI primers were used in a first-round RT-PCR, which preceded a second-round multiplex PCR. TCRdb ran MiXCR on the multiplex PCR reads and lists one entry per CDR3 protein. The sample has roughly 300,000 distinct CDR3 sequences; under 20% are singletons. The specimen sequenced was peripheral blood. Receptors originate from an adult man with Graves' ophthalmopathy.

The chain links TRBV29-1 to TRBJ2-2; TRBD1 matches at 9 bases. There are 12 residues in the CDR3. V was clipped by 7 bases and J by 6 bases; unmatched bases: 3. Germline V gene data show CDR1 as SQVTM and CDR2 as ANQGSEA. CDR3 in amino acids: CSAYRGPGELFF. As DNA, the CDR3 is TGCAGCGCCTACAGGGGGCCCGGGGAGCTGTTTTTT.

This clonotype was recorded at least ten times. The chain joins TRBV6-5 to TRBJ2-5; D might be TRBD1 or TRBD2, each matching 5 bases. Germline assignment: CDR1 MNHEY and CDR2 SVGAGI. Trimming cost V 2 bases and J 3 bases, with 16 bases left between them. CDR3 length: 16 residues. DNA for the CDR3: TGTGCCAGCAGTTACGCAACGGGGCGGACTGAAGAGACCCAGTACTTC. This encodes CASSYATGRTEETQYF.

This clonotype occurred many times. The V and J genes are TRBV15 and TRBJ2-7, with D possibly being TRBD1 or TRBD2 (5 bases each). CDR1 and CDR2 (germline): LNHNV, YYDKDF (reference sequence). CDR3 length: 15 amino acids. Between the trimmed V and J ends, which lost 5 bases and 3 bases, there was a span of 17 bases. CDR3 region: CATSGAHGAIYEQYF. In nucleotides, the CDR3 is TGTGCCACCAGCGGAGCTCACGGGGCGATCTACGAGCAGTACTTC.

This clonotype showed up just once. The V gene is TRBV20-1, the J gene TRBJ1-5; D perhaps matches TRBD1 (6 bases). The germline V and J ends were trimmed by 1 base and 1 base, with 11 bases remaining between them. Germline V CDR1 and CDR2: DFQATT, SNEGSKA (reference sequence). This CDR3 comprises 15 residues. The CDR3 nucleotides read TGCAGTGCTAGAGTGGGGGGCGGGAGCAATCAGCCCCAGCATTTT. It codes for CSARVGGGSNQPQHF.

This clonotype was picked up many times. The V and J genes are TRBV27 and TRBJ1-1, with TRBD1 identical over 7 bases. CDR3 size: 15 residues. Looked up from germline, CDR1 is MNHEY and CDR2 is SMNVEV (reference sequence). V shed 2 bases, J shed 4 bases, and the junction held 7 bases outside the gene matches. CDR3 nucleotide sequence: TGTGCCAGCAGTTTAGGGACAGCCGGAGTCACTGAAGCTTTCTTT. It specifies CASSLGTAGVTEAFF.

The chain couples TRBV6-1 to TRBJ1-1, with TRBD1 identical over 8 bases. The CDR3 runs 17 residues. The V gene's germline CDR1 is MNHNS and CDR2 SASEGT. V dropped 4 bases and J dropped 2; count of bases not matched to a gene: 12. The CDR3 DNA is TGTGCCAGCAGTGCCCTGGCGGCAGGGGGCCGCAACACTGAAGCTTTCTTT. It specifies CASSALAAGGRNTEAFF.

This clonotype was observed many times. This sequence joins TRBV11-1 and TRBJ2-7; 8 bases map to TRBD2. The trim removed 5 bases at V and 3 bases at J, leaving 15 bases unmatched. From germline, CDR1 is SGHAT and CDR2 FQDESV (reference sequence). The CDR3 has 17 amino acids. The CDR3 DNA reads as TGTGCCAGCAGCCAACCCACCACGGGGGCGGGAGGCTACGAGCAGTACTTC. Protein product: CASSQPTTGAGGYEQYF.

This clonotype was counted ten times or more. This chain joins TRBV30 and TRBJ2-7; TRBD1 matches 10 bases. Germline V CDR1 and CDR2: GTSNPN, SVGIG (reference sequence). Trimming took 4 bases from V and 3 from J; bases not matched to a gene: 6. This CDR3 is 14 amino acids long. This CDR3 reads CAWNYGQGGYEQYF. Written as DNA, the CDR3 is TGTGCCTGGAACTACGGACAGGGGGGCTACGAGCAGTACTTC.

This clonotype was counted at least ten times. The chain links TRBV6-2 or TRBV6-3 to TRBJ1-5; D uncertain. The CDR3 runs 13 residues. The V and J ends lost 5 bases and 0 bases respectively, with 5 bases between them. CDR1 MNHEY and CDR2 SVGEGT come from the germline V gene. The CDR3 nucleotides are TGTGCCAGCAGTGGCGGTAGCAATCAGCCCCAGCATTTT. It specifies CASSGGSNQPQHF.

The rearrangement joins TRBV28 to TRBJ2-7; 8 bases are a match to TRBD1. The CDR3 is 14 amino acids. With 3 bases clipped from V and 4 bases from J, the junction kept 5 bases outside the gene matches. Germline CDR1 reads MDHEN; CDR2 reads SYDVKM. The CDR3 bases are TGTGCCAGCAGTTTTCAGGGGGCGAGGTACGAGCAGTACTTC. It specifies CASSFQGARYEQYF.

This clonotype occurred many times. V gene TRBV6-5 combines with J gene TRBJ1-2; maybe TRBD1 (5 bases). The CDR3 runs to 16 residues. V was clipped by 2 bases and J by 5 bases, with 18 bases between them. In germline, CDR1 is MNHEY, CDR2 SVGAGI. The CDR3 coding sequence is TGTGCCAGCAGTTACGCGGGTAGAGGGGTCGGATATGGCTACACCTTC. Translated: CASSYAGRGVGYGYTF.

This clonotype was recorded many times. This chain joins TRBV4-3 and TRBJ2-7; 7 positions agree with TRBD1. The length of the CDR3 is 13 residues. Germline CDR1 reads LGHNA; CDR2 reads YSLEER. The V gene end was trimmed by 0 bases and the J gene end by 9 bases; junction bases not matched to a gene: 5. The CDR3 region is CASSQETGQVQYF. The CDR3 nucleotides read TGCGCCAGCAGCCAAGAGACAGGGCAGGTGCAGTACTTC.

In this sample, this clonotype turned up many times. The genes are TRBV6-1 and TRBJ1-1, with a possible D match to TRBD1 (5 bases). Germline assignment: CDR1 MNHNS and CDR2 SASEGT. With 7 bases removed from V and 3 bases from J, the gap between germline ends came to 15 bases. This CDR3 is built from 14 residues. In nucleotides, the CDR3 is TGTGCCAGCATAGGAGGGGCCTCATACACTGAAGCTTTCTTT. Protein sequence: CASIGGASYTEAFF.

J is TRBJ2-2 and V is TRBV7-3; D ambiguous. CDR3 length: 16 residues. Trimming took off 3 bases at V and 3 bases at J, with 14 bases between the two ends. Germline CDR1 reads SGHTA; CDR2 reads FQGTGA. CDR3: CASSFFSAFDTGELFF. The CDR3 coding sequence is TGTGCCAGCAGCTTTTTTTCCGCGTTCGACACCGGGGAGCTGTTTTTT.

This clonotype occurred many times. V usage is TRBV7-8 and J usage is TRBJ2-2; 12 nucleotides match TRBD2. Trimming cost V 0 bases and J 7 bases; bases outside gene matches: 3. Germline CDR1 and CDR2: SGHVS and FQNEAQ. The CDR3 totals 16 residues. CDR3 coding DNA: TGTGCCAGCAGCTTAGCCCTAGCGGGAGGGGTCGGGGAGCTGTTTTTT. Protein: CASSLALAGGVGELFF.

The CDR3 protein is CASSFRGQLSNQPQHF. For the CDR3, the DNA is TGTGCCAGCAGCTTCAGGGGGCAGCTGAGCAATCAGCCCCAGCATTTT. This rearrangement joins TRBV11-2 to TRBJ1-5; 8 bases are a match to TRBD1. Per the germline V gene, CDR1 is SGHAT and CDR2 is FQNNGV. Trimming at V came to 3 bases and at J to 1 base, leaving 5 bases not matched to a gene. The CDR3 sequence is 16 residues long.

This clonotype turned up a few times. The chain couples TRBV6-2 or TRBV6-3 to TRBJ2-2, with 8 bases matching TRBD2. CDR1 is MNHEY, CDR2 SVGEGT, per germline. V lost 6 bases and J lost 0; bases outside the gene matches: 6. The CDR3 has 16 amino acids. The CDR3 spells CASSRSGSSNTGELFF. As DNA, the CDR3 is TGTGCCAGCAGCCGCAGCGGGAGCTCGAACACCGGGGAGCTGTTTTTT.

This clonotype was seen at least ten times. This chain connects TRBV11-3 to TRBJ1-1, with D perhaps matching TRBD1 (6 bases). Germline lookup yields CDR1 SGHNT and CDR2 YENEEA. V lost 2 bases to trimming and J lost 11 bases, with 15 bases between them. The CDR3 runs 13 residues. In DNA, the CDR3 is TGTGCCAGCAGCTTATCACAGGGAAACGTGGCTTTCTTT. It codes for CASSLSQGNVAFF. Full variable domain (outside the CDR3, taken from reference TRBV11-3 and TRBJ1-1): EAGVVQSPRYKIIEKKQPVAFWCNPISGHNTLYWYLQNLGQGPELLIRYENEEAVDDSQLPKDRFSAERLKGVDSTLKIQPAELGDSAVYLCASSLSQGNVAFFGQGTRLTVV.

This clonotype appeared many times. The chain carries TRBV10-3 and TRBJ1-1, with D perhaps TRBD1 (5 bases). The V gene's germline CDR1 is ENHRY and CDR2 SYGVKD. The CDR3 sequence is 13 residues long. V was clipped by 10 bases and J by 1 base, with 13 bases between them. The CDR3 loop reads CASTPGTNTEAFF. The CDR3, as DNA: TGTGCCAGCACCCCCGGGACGAACACTGAAGCTTTCTTT.

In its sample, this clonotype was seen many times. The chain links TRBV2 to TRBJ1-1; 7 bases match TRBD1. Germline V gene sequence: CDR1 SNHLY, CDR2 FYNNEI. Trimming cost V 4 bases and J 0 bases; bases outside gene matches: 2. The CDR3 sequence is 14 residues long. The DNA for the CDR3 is TGTGCCAGCAGTGCGGGACAGCTGAACACTGAAGCTTTCTTT. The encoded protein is CASSAGQLNTEAFF.

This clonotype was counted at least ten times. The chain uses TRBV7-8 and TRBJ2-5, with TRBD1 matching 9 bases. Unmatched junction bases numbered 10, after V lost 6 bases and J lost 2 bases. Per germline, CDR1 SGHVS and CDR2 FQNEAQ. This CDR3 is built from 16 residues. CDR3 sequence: CASRGTGTGDQETQYF. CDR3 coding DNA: TGTGCCAGCAGGGGGACAGGGACCGGCGATCAAGAGACCCAGTACTTC.

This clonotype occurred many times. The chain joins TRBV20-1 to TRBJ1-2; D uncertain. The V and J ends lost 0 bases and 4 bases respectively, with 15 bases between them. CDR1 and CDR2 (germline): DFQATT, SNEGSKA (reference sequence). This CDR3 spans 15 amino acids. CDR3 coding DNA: TGCAGTGCTAGAGATAGCCAGGATAATTCCTATGGCTACACCTTC. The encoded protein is CSARDSQDNSYGYTF.